Each of the 23 T cell receptor beta chains below was sequenced from the same sample in a study of Graves' ophthalmopathy and Graves' hyperthyroidism listed by TCRdb under 2018. The instrument was an Illumina HiSeq 2000. TCR beta CDR3 regions were amplified from RNA transcripts for repertoire sequencing. A first-round RT-PCR used HTBI primers with the Qiagen OneStep RT-PCR kit, followed by a second-round multiplex PCR, size selection and purification. The public sequencing data were trimmed at Q25 with fastp and processed into clonotypes with MiXCR by TCRdb, which kept only in-frame beta chains. Every CDR3 protein is listed once, alongside the most common genes and DNA of its rows. Counted in this sample were about 740,000 distinct CDR3 sequences; roughly 40% of them appeared once. The biggest ten clones account for 44% of the sample. The sequenced sample was peripheral blood. The receptors here all came from an adult man with Graves' ophthalmopathy.

V usage is TRBV7-2 and J usage is TRBJ1-1, with D perhaps TRBD1 (5 bases). The CDR3 covers 14 residues. The V gene lost 2 bases and the J gene lost 2 bases, with 9 bases spanning the gap. The V gene's germline CDR1 is SGHTA and CDR2 FQGNSA. The CDR3 spells CASSLNRLNTEAFF. In DNA form, the CDR3 reads TGTGCCAGCAGCTTAAACAGGCTAAACACTGAAGCTTTCTTT.

J is TRBJ2-7 and V is TRBV11-2; 8 bases line up with TRBD2. Germline-derived CDR1 and CDR2 are SGHAT and FQNNGV. Trimming at V came to 5 bases and at J to 3 bases, leaving 9 bases not matched to a gene. The CDR3 is 15 residues long. In DNA form, the CDR3 reads TGTGCCAGCAGCCAAGAGTACAGCGGGAGCTACGAGCAGTACTTC. The encoded protein is CASSQEYSGSYEQYF.

The rearrangement joins TRBV29-1 to TRBJ2-2, with 12 bases aligning to TRBD2. Germline V gene sequence: CDR1 SQVTM, CDR2 ANQGSEA. V dropped 3 bases and J dropped 7; count of bases not matched to a gene: 15. This CDR3 is 18 amino acids long. The CDR3 loop reads CSVDNPTSGGLGGGELFF. CDR3 in DNA: TGCAGCGTTGACAACCCGACTAGCGGGGGCCTCGGAGGCGGGGAGCTGTTTTTT.

There are many counts of this clonotype. This chain links TRBV29-1 with TRBJ1-2, with a possible D match to TRBD1 (5 bases). This CDR3 region has 12 residues. The germline V gene encodes CDR1 SQVTM and CDR2 ANQGSEA. V was trimmed by 4 bases and J by 6 bases, leaving 12 bases between them. CDR3 protein: CSVAWGVDGYTF. The CDR3 DNA reads as TGCAGCGTTGCATGGGGCGTGGATGGCTACACCTTC.

This sequence joins TRBV12-5 and TRBJ1-6; D perhaps matches TRBD1 (5 bases). The CDR3 length is 13 residues. Per germline, CDR1 LGHNT and CDR2 FRNRAP. Trimming cost V 1 base and J 10 bases, with 8 bases left between them. CDR3 loop: CASGLDGDSPLHF. CDR3 DNA sequence: TGTGCTAGTGGTTTGGACGGGGACTCACCCCTCCACTTT.

Ten or more counts support this clonotype. The CDR3 DNA reads TGTGCCAGCACCATAAATGGAGAGACCCAGTACTTC. It yields the protein CASTINGETQYF. The chain carries TRBV16 and TRBJ2-5; no clear D. V gave up 7 bases and J gave up 4 bases, with 10 bases separating them. CDR3 length: 12 amino acids. Germline V gene lookup returns CDR1 KGHSY and CDR2 FQNENV.

This clonotype came up once. Its ends do not fully match the called genes, so a read error is possible. The chain has TRBV10-2 and TRBJ2-2; 11 nucleotides agree with TRBD2. Germline V gives CDR1 WSHSY, CDR2 SAAADI. The CDR3 consists of 16 residues. The CDR3 DNA follows: TGCGCCAGCACCGCGACTAGCGGGAAGAACACCGGGGAGCCGTTTTTT. Encoded protein: CASTATSGKNTGEPFF.

This clonotype has just a few counts. The chain joins TRBV20-1 to TRBJ1-5; possible D gene TRBD1, 5 bases. Per germline, CDR1 DFQATT and CDR2 SNEGSKA (reference sequence). CDR3 length equals 14 residues. V lost 4 bases and J 0 bases, leaving 10 bases between the germline ends. Written as DNA, the CDR3 is TGCAGTGCTAAAGACAGATTTAGCAATCAGCCCCAGCATTTT. Translating gives CSAKDRFSNQPQHF.

This clonotype occurred a few times. The chain links TRBV7-2 to TRBJ2-5; 8 positions match TRBD1. Trimming cost V 8 bases and J 4 bases; bases outside gene matches: 6. The CDR3 extends over 13 amino acids. The germline V gene has CDR1 SGHTA and CDR2 FQGNSA. The CDR3 DNA follows: TGTGCCAGCGGGCAGGGGGCTGTAGAGACCCAGTACTTC. It codes for CASGQGAVETQYF.

The chain employs TRBV29-1 and TRBJ1-2, with a possible D match to TRBD1 (6 bases). CDR3 size: 12 residues. Germline V gene lookup returns CDR1 SQVTM and CDR2 ANQGSEA. The CDR3 DNA sequence: TGCCAGCAACGGGGGCACGGTTATGGCTACACCTTC. Amino acid sequence: CQQRGHGYGYTF.

This chain uses TRBV7-8 with TRBJ1-6; D gene ambiguous. The CDR3 loop spans 15 amino acids. Deletions cut 0 bases from V and 7 bases from J, with 10 bases between. Germline CDR1 is SGHVS and CDR2 is FQNEAQ. The CDR3 sequence: CASSLAPAVNSPLHF. CDR3 coding DNA: TGTGCCAGCAGCTTAGCGCCGGCAGTAAATTCACCCCTCCACTTT.

This chain links TRBV6-1 with TRBJ2-7; weak D call: TRBD2 (6 bases). This CDR3 has 13 amino acids. CDR1 is MNHNS and CDR2 is SASEGT in the germline V gene. Trimming pared 0 bases from V and 4 bases from J, leaving 7 bases between. The CDR3 DNA is TGTGCCAGCAGTGAAGCGCGGGGTTACGAGCAGTACTTC. Translating it yields CASSEARGYEQYF.

This clonotype was counted between two and nine times. The chain links TRBV7-9 to TRBJ1-5; TRBD1 might be the D (6 bases). The length of the CDR3 is 16 residues. Germline-derived CDR1 and CDR2 are SEHNR and FQNEAQ (reference sequence). V was clipped by 5 bases and J by 4 bases, with 18 bases between them. The chain's CDR3 is CASSGGGPTGNQPQHF. CDR3 bases: TGTGCCAGCAGCGGTGGGGGCCCCACAGGGAATCAGCCCCAGCATTTT.

A remark on this clonotype: The CDR3 end shows no conserved phenylalanine or tryptophan, and so a read error is likely. The DNA is omitted, as the CDR3 cannot be located on it reliably, and the CDR3 follows TCRdb's listing. The V call is TRBV7-3, the J call TRBJ2-7; no check of the table's D call, TRBD2, against the DNA was made. The CDR3 length equals 11 residues, ends included. Germline V gene lookup returns CDR1 SGHTA and CDR2 FQGTGA. The CDR3 loop is CASSPRAGVVS.

This clonotype occurred many times. V and J are TRBV11-2 and TRBJ1-1; D gene ambiguous. Trimming cost V 2 bases and J 4 bases, with 8 bases left between them. The germline gives CDR1 SGHAT, CDR2 FQNNGV. The CDR3 runs to 13 residues. In DNA, the CDR3 is TGTGCCAGCAGCTTATATGACGGCACTGAAGCTTTCTTT. Encoded protein: CASSLYDGTEAFF.

The table lists this clonotype with many counts. The gene calls are TRBV15 and TRBJ1-1; no definite D call. There are 16 residues in the CDR3. The V end was cut by 0 bases, the J end by 1 base, with 12 bases between. Germline V CDR1 and CDR2: LNHNV, YYDKDF (reference sequence). Here the CDR3 DNA reads TGTGCCACCAGCAGAGAATATCTCCTGGGGAACACTGAAGCTTTCTTT. This sequence encodes CATSREYLLGNTEAFF. Using reference TRBV15 and TRBJ1-1 for the parts outside the CDR3, the full variable domain is DAMVIQNPRYQVTQFGKPVTLSCSQTLNHNVMYWYQQKSSQAPKLLFHYYDKDFNNEADTPDNFQSRRPNTSFCFLDIRSPGLGDTAMYLCATSREYLLGNTEAFFGQGTRLTVV.

Remarks on this clonotype: This is likely a read error, given that the CDR3 carries no conserved phenylalanine or tryptophan at its end. The rearrangement uses TRBV7-9 and TRBJ1-6; D gene uncertain. CDR1 and CDR2 from the germline V gene are SEHNR and FQNEAQ (reference sequence). The V and J ends lost 2 bases and 7 bases respectively, with 21 bases between them. The CDR3 spans 18 residues. Here the CDR3 DNA reads TGTGCCAGCAGCTTAATGGACGGGGTGCCATCGGGGAATTCACCCCTCCACCTT. Its protein product is CASSLMDGVPSGNSPLHL.

This clonotype has more than one count but fewer than ten. This chain links TRBV7-2 with TRBJ1-2; D not certain. Germline assignment: CDR1 SGHTA and CDR2 FQGNSA. The CDR3 contains 15 residues. V was pared by 2 bases and J by 3 bases, with 13 bases between. The CDR3 region has the DNA TGTGCCAGCAGCTTATTATACCTGTCCGACTATGGCTACACCTTC. Translated, it gives CASSLLYLSDYGYTF.

About this clonotype: The junction differs from germline at one of its ends, possibly a read error. The chain is built from TRBV10-3 and TRBJ1-2; D may be TRBD1 (6 bases). Germline CDR1 reads ENHRY; CDR2 reads SYGVKD. The CDR3 has 17 residues. The CDR3 spells CASSGAKRRGEVGGYTF. CDR3 bases: TGTGCCAGCAGTGGAGCTAAGAGGAGGGGGGAAGTTGGCGGCTACACCTTC.

This clonotype was detected once. This CDR3 is CASSFGGASMPGEQYF. The CDR3 nucleotides are TGTGCCAGCAGTTTTGGGGGGGCGAGTATGCCCGGGGAGCAGTACTTC. The chain combines TRBV12-3 or TRBV12-4 with TRBJ2-7, with D possibly matching TRBD2 (7 bases). The V gene lost 3 bases and the J gene lost 7 bases, with 22 bases spanning the gap. CDR3 length equals 16 residues.

The V gene is TRBV10-3, the J gene TRBJ1-6; 7 bases are a match to TRBD1. The CDR3 consists of 12 residues. The V gene end was trimmed by 2 bases and the J gene end by 14 bases; junction bases not matched to a gene: 3. Germline V gene lookup returns CDR1 ENHRY and CDR2 SYGVKD. The DNA for the CDR3 is TGTGCCATCAGTGAGCCAGGGGGATCCCTCCACTTT. Translating gives CAISEPGGSLHF.

V is TRBV9 and J is TRBJ1-6; D may be TRBD1 (5 bases). Trimming removed 5 bases from V and 13 bases from J, with 19 bases in between. Germline V gives CDR1 SGDLS, CDR2 YYNGEE. This CDR3 has 14 amino acids. CDR3 loop: CASRAGTVISPLHF. CDR3 nucleotide sequence: TGTGCCAGCAGGGCCGGGACGGTCATATCTCCCCTCCACTTT.

This clonotype was recorded at least ten times. The CDR3 sequence is CASSMMGAANEKLFF. CDR3 bases: TGTGCCAGCAGCATGATGGGGGCGGCTAATGAAAAACTGTTTTTT. The chain couples TRBV7-9 to TRBJ1-4, with a tentative D call TRBD1 (6 bases). The germline V gene has CDR1 SEHNR and CDR2 FQNEAQ (reference sequence). CDR3 length: 15 amino acids. Trimming cost V 5 bases and J 3 bases, with 13 bases left between them.